These T cell receptor beta chains were read from a single sample in a study of T cells in localized non-small cell lung cancer. Some clones are missing from TCRdb's copy, which holds only in-frame ones; the method was immunoSEQ multiplex PCR. The sample has tens of thousands of clones; approximately 83% are singletons. Sequencing was performed on PBMCs, taken before any cancer treatment. Receptors were obtained from a man aged 40-75 years with stage II lung adenocarcinoma. Each CDR3 is given with its conserved first and last residue. D genes are given only for firm matches. Clone size is not always given. Where it is, it says once, few, many or a class for expanded clones.

.	TRBV28	TRBD2	TRBJ2-1	CASSLRREGRNEQFF	TGTGCCAGCAGTCTTCGCAGGGAGGGCCGGAATGAGCAGTTCTTC
.	TRBV11-2	TRBD1	TRBJ2-2	CASSPGTGGVGELFF	TGTGCCAGCAGCCCTGGGACAGGGGGGGTCGGGGAGCTGTTTTTT
.	TRBV6-5	.	TRBJ2-3	CASRPSRGKDTQYF	TGTGCCAGCAGACCGTCCAGGGGTAAAGATACGCAGTATTTT
.	TRBV15	TRBD1	TRBJ2-3	CATSRGEQGPSDTQYF	TGTGCCACCAGCAGAGGCGAACAGGGGCCATCAGATACGCAGTATTTT
.	TRBV7-7	TRBD1	TRBJ2-1	CASPGQGDNEQFF	TGTGCCAGCCCCGGACAGGGTGACAATGAGCAGTTCTTC
.	TRBV7-6	TRBD2	TRBJ2-3	CASSLGSGGRSDTQYF	TGTGCCAGCAGCTTAGGAAGCGGGGGGCGTTCAGATACGCAGTATTTT
few	TRBV27	TRBD2	TRBJ2-3	CASSILAGGHTDTQYF	TGTGCCAGCAGCATACTAGCGGGAGGGCACACAGATACGCAGTATTTT
.	TRBV19	TRBD2	TRBJ2-3	CASSNLGGASDTQYF	TGTGCCAGTAGTAACCTCGGGGGGGCATCGGATACGCAGTATTTT
.	TRBV9	TRBD1	TRBJ2-6	CASSDRDRYSGANVLTF	TGTGCCAGCAGCGACCGGGACAGATACTCTGGGGCCAACGTCCTGACTTTC
.	TRBV9	TRBD1	TRBJ1-2	CASSSLGQASLVTF	TGTGCCAGCAGCTCCCTCGGACAGGCCTCTCTAGTCACCTTC
.	TRBV2	.	TRBJ2-3	CASSEAHLPPAQF	TGTGCCAGCAGTGAAGCGCACCTCCCCCCTGCCCAATTT
.	TRBV4-2	TRBD1	TRBJ1-1	CASSPGTGGSHMNTEAFF	TGTGCCAGCAGCCCCGGGACAGGGGGATCGCACATGAACACTGAAGCTTTCTTT
medium-sized	TRBV5-1	TRBD1	TRBJ1-1	CASSSGQGGTEAFF	TGCGCCAGCAGCTCAGGACAGGGCGGCACTGAAGCTTTCTTT
few	TRBV27	TRBD2	TRBJ2-7	CASSPLDGAGAGGEQYF	TGTGCCAGCAGCCCCTTAGACGGAGCGGGGGCCGGGGGAGAGCAGTACTTC
.	TRBV7-8	.	TRBJ2-1	CASSLGGVGHNEQFF	TGTGCCAGCAGCTTAGGCGGGGTGGGTCACAATGAGCAGTTCTTC